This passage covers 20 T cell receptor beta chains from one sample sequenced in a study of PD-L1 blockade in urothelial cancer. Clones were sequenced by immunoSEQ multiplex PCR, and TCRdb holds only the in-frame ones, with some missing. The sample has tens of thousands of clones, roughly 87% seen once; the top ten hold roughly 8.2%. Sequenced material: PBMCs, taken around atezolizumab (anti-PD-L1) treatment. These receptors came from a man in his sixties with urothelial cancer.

In DNA, the CDR3 is TGTGCCAGCAGACCCGGACTTCCCTCCTACAATGAGCAGTTCTTC. It specifies CASRPGLPSYNEQFF. The rearrangement joins TRBV5-4 to TRBJ2-1, with D tentatively TRBD2 (5 bases). The CDR3 runs 15 residues. V was trimmed by 5 bases and J by 0 bases, leaving 12 bases between them. The V gene's germline CDR1 is SGHNT and CDR2 YYREEE (reference sequence).

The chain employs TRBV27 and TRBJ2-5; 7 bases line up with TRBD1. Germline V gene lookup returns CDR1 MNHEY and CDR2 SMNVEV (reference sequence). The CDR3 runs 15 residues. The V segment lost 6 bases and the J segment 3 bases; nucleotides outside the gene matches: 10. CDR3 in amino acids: CASSLSGTEEETQYF. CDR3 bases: TGTGCCAGCAGCCTTTCCGGGACAGAGGAAGAGACCCAGTACTTC.

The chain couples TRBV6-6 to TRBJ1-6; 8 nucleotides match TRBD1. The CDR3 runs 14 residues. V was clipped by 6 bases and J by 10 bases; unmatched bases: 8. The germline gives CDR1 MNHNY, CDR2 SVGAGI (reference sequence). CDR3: CASRTRQGNSPLHF. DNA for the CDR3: TGTGCCAGCAGAACCCGACAGGGGAACTCACCCCTCCACTTT.

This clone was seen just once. Written as DNA, the CDR3 is TGCAGCGCAGGGTTCAGCACAGATACGCAGTATTTT. Protein sequence: CSAGFSTDTQYF. The chain couples TRBV29-1 to TRBJ2-3; possibly TRBD1 for D (5 bases). Germline V lookup: CDR1 SQVTM, CDR2 ANQGSEA. Trimming took 7 bases from V and 0 from J, leaving 8 bases between them. This CDR3 spans 12 amino acids.

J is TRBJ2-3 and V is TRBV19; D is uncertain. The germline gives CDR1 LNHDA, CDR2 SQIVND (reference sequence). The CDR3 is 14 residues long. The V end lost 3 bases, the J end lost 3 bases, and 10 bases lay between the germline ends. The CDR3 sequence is CASSIRVDTDTQYF. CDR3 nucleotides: TGTGCCAGTAGTATCCGGGTTGATACAGATACGCAGTATTTT.

CDR3 coding DNA: TGTGCCAGTAGTACGGGACAACCCTATGGCTACACCTTC. This codes for CASSTGQPYGYTF. The chain employs TRBV19 and TRBJ1-2, with D perhaps matching TRBD1 (6 bases). The CDR3 consists of 13 residues. Trimming cost V 4 bases and J 4 bases, with 10 bases left between them. In germline, CDR1 is LNHDA, CDR2 SQIVND (reference sequence).

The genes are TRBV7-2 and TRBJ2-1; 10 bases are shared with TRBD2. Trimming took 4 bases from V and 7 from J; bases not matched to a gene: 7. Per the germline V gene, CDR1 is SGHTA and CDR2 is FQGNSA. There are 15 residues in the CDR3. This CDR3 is CASSSKRGGKNEQFF. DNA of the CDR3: TGTGCCAGCAGCTCCAAGCGGGGGGGCAAGAATGAGCAGTTCTTC.

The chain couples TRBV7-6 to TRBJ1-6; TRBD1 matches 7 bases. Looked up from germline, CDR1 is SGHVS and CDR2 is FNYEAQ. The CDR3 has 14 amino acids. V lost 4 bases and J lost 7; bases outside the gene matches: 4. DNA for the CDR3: TGTGCCAGCAGCTCCGGGACAGCGAATTCACCCCTCCACTTT. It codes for CASSSGTANSPLHF.

This CDR3 reads CASSRSGGAEETQYF. CDR3 nucleotide sequence: TGTGCCAGCAGCCGAAGCGGGGGGGCCGAAGAGACCCAGTACTTC. The chain joins TRBV5-4 to TRBJ2-5; TRBD2 matches at 10 bases. The CDR3 runs to 15 residues. Germline CDR1 is SGHNT and CDR2 is YYREEE (reference sequence). The V segment lost 4 bases and the J segment 3 bases; nucleotides outside the gene matches: 6.

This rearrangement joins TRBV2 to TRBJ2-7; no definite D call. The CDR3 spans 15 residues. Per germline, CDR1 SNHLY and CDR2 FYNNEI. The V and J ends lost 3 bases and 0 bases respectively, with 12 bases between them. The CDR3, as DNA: TGTGCCAGCAGTGACCGAGCGCTAAGCTCCTACGAGCAGTACTTC. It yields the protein CASSDRALSSYEQYF.

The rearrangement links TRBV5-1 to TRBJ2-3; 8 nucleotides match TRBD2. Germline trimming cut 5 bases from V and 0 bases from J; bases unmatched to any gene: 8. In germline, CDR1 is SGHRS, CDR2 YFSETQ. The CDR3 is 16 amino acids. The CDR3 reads CASRDGGATSTDTQYF. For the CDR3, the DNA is TGCGCCAGCAGGGACGGGGGGGCAACTAGCACAGATACGCAGTATTTT. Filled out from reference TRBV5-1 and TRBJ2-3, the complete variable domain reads KAGVTQTPRYLIKTRGQQVTLSCSPISGHRSVSWYQQTPGQGLQFLFEYFSETQRNKGNFPGRFSGRQFSNSRSEMNVSTLELGDSALYLCASRDGGATSTDTQYFGPGTRLTVL.

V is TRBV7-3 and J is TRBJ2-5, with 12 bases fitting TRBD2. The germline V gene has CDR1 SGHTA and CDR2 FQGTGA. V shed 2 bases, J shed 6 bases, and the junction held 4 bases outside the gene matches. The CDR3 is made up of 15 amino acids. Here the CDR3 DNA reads TGTGCCAGCAGCTTACTAGCGGGGGGGCGACAGACCCAGTACTTC. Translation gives CASSLLAGGRQTQYF.

The CDR3 reads CASSQDRVVGSTNYGYTF. Here the CDR3 DNA reads TGCGCCAGCAGCCAAGATCGGGTAGTGGGGAGTACTAACTATGGCTACACCTTC. The chain carries TRBV4-3 and TRBJ1-2; D ambiguous. Trimming took 0 bases from V and 0 from J, leaving 17 bases between them. Germline V gene lookup returns CDR1 LGHNA and CDR2 YSLEER. CDR3 size: 18 residues.

The CDR3 sequence is CASSSQGYEQYF. For the CDR3, the DNA is TGTGCCAGCAGCTCACAGGGCTACGAGCAGTACTTC. The chain uses TRBV11-2 and TRBJ2-7, with a tentative D call TRBD1 (6 bases). The CDR3 spans 12 residues. The germline gives CDR1 SGHAT, CDR2 FQNNGV. V gave up 4 bases and J gave up 3 bases, with 7 bases separating them. Complete variable domain (other parts from reference TRBV11-2 and TRBJ2-7): EAGVAQSPRYKIIEKRQSVAFWCNPISGHATLYWYQQILGQGPKLLIQFQNNGVVDDSQLPKDRFSAERLKGVDSTLKIQPAKLEDSAVYLCASSSQGYEQYFGPGTRLTVT.

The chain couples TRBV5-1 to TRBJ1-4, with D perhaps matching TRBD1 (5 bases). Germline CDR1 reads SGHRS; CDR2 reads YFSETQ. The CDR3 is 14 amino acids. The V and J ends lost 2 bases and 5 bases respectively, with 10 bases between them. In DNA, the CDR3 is TGCGCCAGCAGCTTTGGCGGGGGAAATGAAAAACTGTTTTTT. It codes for CASSFGGGNEKLFF.

The CDR3 bases are TGTGCCAGTAGTATGGCGCTAGCGGGGCTCACAGATACGCAGTATTTT. Protein product: CASSMALAGLTDTQYF. The chain links TRBV19 to TRBJ2-3, with 9 bases that match TRBD2. The CDR3 consists of 16 residues. CDR1 and CDR2 (germline): LNHDA, SQIVND (reference sequence). The junction had 6 bases not matched to a gene; V was cut back by 3 bases and J by 2 bases. Using reference TRBV19 and TRBJ2-3 for the parts outside the CDR3, the full variable domain is DGGITQSPKYLFRKEGQNVTLSCEQNLNHDAMYWYRQDPGQGLRLIYYSQIVNDFQKGDIAEGYSVSREKKESFPLTVTSAQKNPTAFYLCASSMALAGLTDTQYFGPGTRLTVL.

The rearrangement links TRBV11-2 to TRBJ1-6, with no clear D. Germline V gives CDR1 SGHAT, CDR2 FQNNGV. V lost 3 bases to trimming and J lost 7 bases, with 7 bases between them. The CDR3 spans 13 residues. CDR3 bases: TGTGCCAGCAGCTTGTCAGTAAATTCACCCCTCCACTTT. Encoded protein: CASSLSVNSPLHF.

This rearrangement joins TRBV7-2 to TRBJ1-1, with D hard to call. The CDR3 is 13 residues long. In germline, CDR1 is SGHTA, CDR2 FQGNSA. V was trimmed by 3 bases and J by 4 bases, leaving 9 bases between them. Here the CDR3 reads CASSLKGGTEAFF. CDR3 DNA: TGTGCCAGCAGCTTGAAGGGAGGCACTGAAGCTTTCTTT.

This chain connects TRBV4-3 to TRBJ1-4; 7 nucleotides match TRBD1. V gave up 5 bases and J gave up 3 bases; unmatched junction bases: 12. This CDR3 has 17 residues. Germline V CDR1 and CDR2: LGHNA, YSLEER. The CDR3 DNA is TGCGCCAGCAGCTACTCACCTACCGGGACAGCTAATGAAAAACTGTTTTTT. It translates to CASSYSPTGTANEKLFF.

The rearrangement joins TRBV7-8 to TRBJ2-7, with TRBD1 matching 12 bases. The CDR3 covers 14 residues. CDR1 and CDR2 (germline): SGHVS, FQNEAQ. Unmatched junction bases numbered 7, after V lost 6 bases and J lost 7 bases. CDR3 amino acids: CASRPGQGAREQYF. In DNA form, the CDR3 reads TGTGCCAGCAGGCCGGGACAGGGGGCGCGGGAGCAGTACTTC.